The entry that follows covers one TCR beta chain sequence. Its antigen is not known. TCRdb keeps only in-frame clones here, not all; method: immunoSEQ multiplex PCR. The sample holds tens of thousands of clones, 86% seen once. The source of the sample is a study of T cells after posttransplantation cyclophosphamide. Points from the study as a whole: Skin or GI-infiltrating T cells shared few TRB sequences with blood.

Cyclophosphamide on days +3 and +4 followed busulfan-fludarabine conditioning and a marrow graft. The CDR3 runs to 15 residues. Germline V gene data show CDR1 as MNHNY and CDR2 as SVGAGI (reference sequence). V gave up 0 bases and J gave up 4 bases; unmatched junction bases: 1. This TCR came from a female patient in her 30s who received an allogeneic stem cell transplant from an unrelated donor, was CMV-positive, and had no GVHD. Some T cells may be supplied by the graft donor. The chain has TRBV6-6 and TRBJ1-4; 8 nucleotides align to TRBD1. The starting material was PBMCs, obtained after allogeneic stem cell transplant with posttransplant cyclophosphamide. The CDR3 DNA is TGTGCCAGCAGTTACTCGGACAGGGTTAATGAAAAACTGTTTTTT. It encodes CASSYSDRVNEKLFF.